These 8 T cell receptor beta chains share one sample of origin, sequenced in a study of shared clonotypes between healthy human individuals (TCRdb year 2020). The library was obtained by the immunoSEQ multiplex PCR assay. TCRdb carries this immuneACCESS record with in-frame sequences only. Its versions omit some clonotypes, under half of them owing to an unresolved V gene in the studies checked, with the rest unexplained. For this sample the table gives approximately 1,000,000 clones, of which approximately 80% were detected only once. 0.85% to 1% of the sample belongs to the ten largest clones. What was sequenced was memory CD4+ T cells from PBMCs. In the paper's terms, the cell subset or site label means: CD45RA-negative fraction. Receptor source: a young man in good health. Some clones in this sample may be carry-over from other donors' samples.

The gene calls are TRBV6-6 and TRBJ2-2; the D gene is possibly TRBD2 (5 bases). V gave up 6 bases and J gave up 7 bases, with 12 bases separating them. The germline V gene has CDR1 MNHNY and CDR2 SVGAGI (reference sequence). This CDR3 contains 13 residues. CDR3 in amino acids: CASRLGLGGELFF. In nucleotides, the CDR3 is TGTGCCAGCAGATTAGGACTTGGCGGGGAGCTGTTTTTT.

The rearrangement joins TRBV5-5 to TRBJ1-1, with a tentative D call TRBD1 (5 bases). The length of the CDR3 is 15 residues. V lost 0 bases and J 1 base, leaving 10 bases between the germline ends. Germline V gene sequence: CDR1 SGHKS, CDR2 YYEKEE (reference sequence). The CDR3 region is CASSLGGHPNTEAFF. CDR3 bases: TGTGCCAGCAGCTTGGGAGGACACCCGAACACTGAAGCTTTCTTT.

The chain employs TRBV7-7 and TRBJ2-5; D ambiguous. CDR3 length: 13 residues. Germline lookup yields CDR1 SSHAT and CDR2 FNYEAQ (reference sequence). The V and J ends lost 5 bases and 3 bases respectively, with 10 bases between them. CDR3 region: CASSAVLEETQYF. CDR3 nucleotides: TGTGCCAGCAGCGCAGTGTTAGAAGAGACCCAGTACTTC.

This sequence joins TRBV18 and TRBJ2-7; 10 bases agree with TRBD2. Trimming cost V 10 bases and J 3 bases; bases outside gene matches: 6. CDR3 length equals 13 residues. Germline assignment: CDR1 KGHSH and CDR2 LQKENI. The CDR3 here is CATRSGRDYEQYF. The CDR3 region has the DNA TGTGCCACCCGGAGCGGGAGGGACTACGAGCAGTACTTC.

This chain connects TRBV21-1 to TRBJ1-3; whether TRBD1, the table's D call, matches the DNA was not checked. TRBV21-1 is designated a pseudogene. The CDR3 spans 18 residues. The CDR3 sequence is CASSGRGQPFFSGNTIYF. The CDR3 bases are TGTGCCAGCAGCGGGCGGGGACAGCCTTTCTTCTCTGGAAACACCATATATTTT.

The J gene is TRBJ2-1, the V gene TRBV18; 10 nucleotides match TRBD2. V trimming: 0 bases; J trimming: 2 bases; junction bases outside the gene matches: 1. This CDR3 spans 16 amino acids. Germline V CDR1 and CDR2: KGHSH, LQKENI. The CDR3 region has the DNA TGTGCCAGCTCACCACCGAGCGGGAGGGCCTACAATGAGCAGTTCTTC. Its translation is CASSPPSGRAYNEQFF.

The chain employs TRBV6-1 and TRBJ2-5; 11 bases line up with TRBD1. The ends lost 4 bases at V and 5 bases at J; junction bases unmatched: 6. Germline values: CDR1 MNHNS, CDR2 SASEGT. The CDR3 has 15 amino acids. CDR3 in DNA: TGTGCCAGCAGTGTGGGGACAGGGGGTTGGGAGACCCAGTACTTC. Translated, it gives CASSVGTGGWETQYF.

This clone appeared once. This sequence joins TRBV18 and TRBJ2-7, with D unclear. CDR1 and CDR2 from the germline V gene are KGHSH and LQKENI. The V end lost 2 bases, the J end lost 2 bases, and 10 bases lay between the germline ends. This CDR3 spans 14 amino acids. The DNA for the CDR3 is TGTGCCAGCTCACCAAGTACTGACGCCTACGAGCAGTACTTC. Translation: CASSPSTDAYEQYF.